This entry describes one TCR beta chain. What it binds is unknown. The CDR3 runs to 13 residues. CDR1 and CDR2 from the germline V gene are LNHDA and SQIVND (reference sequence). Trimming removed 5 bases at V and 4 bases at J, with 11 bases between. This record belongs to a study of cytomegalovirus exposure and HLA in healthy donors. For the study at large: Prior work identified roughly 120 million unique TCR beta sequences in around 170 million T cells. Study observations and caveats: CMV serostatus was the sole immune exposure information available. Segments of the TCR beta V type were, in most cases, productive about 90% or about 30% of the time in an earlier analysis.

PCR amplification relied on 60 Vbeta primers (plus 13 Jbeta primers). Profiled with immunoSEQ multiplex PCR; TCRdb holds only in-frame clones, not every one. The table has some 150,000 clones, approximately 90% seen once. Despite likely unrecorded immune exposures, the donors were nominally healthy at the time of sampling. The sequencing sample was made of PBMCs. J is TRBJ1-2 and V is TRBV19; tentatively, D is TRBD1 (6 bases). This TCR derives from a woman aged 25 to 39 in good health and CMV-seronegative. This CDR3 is CASSSTGFYGYTF. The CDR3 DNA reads TGTGCCAGTAGTTCCACAGGGTTCTATGGCTACACCTTC.